This TCR beta chain was captured by sequencing in a study of cytomegalovirus exposure and HLA in healthy donors. Only a few counts were recorded for this clone. Donors in the study were healthy people who gave bone marrow. This PCR relied on a set of 60 Vbeta primers and 13 Jbeta primers. Generated by immunoSEQ multiplex PCR, the TCRdb table keeps only in-frame clones and is missing some. The sample shows approximately 110,000 clones, 77% of them seen only once. CDR3 size: 13 residues. After removal of 4 bases from V and 5 bases from J, the junction contained 5 bases not matched to a gene. Looked up from germline, CDR1 is LNHNV and CDR2 is YYDKDF (reference sequence).

Sample: PBMCs. This sequence originates from a human donor in good health. V and J are TRBV15 and TRBJ2-7; 7 nucleotides agree with TRBD2. The CDR3 DNA is TGTGCCACCAGCAAGGCGGGAGTCGACGAGCAGTACTTC. Translation: CATSKAGVDEQYF.